Following are 3 T cell receptor beta chains from one sample sequenced in a study of CD8 T cells in ankylosing spondylitis. TCRdb re-derived calls from the 5' RACE reads in MiXCR, one entry per CDR3 protein. The sample shows 200,000 to 250,000 distinct CDR3 sequences, under 30% of them seen only once. The sequenced sample consisted of blood, either unsorted or a sorted T cell fraction (not recorded which). The receptors come from a male donor with ankylosing spondylitis or in good health (not recorded which).

V is TRBV29-1 and J is TRBJ2-5; TRBD2 is a possible D gene (6 bases). The CDR3 has 12 amino acids. In germline, CDR1 is SQVTM, CDR2 ANQGSEA. V lost 4 bases and J lost 5, with 11 bases in between. CDR3 DNA: TGCAGCGTTGTCGGGAGCGATGAGACCCAGTACTTC. This sequence encodes CSVVGSDETQYF. Filled out from reference TRBV29-1 and TRBJ2-5, the complete variable domain reads SAVISQKPSRDICQRGTSLTIQCQVDSQVTMMFWYRQQPGQSLTLIATANQGSEATYESGFVIDKFPISRPNLTFSTLTVSNMSPEDSSIYLCSVVGSDETQYFGPGTRLLVL.

There are many counts of this clonotype. The rearrangement joins TRBV10-3 to TRBJ1-2; D not resolved. The germline V gene has CDR1 ENHRY and CDR2 SYGVKD. Trimming removed 3 bases at V and 6 bases at J, with 17 bases between. The CDR3 spans 15 residues. This chain's CDR3 is CAISDPGRLVHGYTF. For the CDR3, the DNA is TGTGCCATCAGTGACCCCGGACGGTTGGTGCATGGCTACACCTTC.

CDR3 in DNA: TGTGCCATCAGTGAGCGGGGATATGGCAATCAGCCCCAGCATTTT. Its protein product is CAISERGYGNQPQHF. This chain links TRBV10-3 with TRBJ1-5, with D unresolved. The CDR3 totals 15 residues. The germline gives CDR1 ENHRY, CDR2 SYGVKD. V was trimmed by 2 bases and J by 2 bases, leaving 10 bases between them.